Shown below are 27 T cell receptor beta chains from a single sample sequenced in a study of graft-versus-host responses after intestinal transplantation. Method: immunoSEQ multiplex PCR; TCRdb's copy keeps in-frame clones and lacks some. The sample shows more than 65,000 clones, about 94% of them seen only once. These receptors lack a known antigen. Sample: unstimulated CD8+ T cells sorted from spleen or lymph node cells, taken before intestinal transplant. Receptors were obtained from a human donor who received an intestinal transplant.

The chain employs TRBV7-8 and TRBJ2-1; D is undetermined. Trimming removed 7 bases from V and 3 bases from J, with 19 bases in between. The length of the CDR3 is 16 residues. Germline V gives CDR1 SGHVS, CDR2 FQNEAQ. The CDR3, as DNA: TGTGCCAGCAAGACCGGGCCGAGAAATCACTACAATGAGCAGTTCTTC. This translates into CASKTGPRNHYNEQFF.

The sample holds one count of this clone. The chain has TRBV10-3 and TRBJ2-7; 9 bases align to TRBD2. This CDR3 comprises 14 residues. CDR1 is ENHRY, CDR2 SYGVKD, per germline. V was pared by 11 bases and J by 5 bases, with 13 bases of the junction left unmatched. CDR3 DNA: TGTGCCTCCTCACATAGCGGGAGTCTAAACGAGCAGTACTTC. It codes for CASSHSGSLNEQYF.

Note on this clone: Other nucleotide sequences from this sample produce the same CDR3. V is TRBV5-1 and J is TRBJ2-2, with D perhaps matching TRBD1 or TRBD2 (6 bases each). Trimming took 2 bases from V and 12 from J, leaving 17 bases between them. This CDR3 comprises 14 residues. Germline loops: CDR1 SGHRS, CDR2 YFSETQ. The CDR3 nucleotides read TGCGCCAGCAGCTTAATTAGGGGTCGGGGGCAGCTGTTTTTT. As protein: CASSLIRGRGQLFF.

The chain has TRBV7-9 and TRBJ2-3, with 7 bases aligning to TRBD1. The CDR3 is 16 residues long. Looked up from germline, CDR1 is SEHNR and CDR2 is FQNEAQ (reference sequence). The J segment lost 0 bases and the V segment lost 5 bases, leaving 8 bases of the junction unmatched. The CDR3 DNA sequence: TGTGCCAGCAGCCGACCCGACAGGGCTAGCACAGATACGCAGTATTTT. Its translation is CASSRPDRASTDTQYF.

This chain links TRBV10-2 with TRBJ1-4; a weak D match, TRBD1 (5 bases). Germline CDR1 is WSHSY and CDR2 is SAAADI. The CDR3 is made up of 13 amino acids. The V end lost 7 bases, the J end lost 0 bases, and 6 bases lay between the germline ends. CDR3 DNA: TGCGCCAGCAAGGGACCAACTAATGAAAAACTGTTTTTT. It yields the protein CASKGPTNEKLFF.

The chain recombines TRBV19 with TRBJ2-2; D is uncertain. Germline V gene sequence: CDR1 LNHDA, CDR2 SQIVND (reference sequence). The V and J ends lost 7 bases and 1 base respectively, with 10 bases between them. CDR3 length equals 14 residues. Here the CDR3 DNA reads TGTGCCAGTAACCTCAGAATGAACACCGGGGAGCTGTTTTTT. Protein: CASNLRMNTGELFF. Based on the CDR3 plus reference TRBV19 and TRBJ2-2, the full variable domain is DGGITQSPKYLFRKEGQNVTLSCEQNLNHDAMYWYRQDPGQGLRLIYYSQIVNDFQKGDIAEGYSVSREKKESFPLTVTSAQKNPTAFYLCASNLRMNTGELFFGEGSRLTVL.

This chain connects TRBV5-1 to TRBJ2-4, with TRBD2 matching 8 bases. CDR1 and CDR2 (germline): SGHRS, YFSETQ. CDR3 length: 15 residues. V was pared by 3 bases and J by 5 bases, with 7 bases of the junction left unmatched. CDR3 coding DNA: TGCGCCAGCAGCTATAGCGGGGACACCCAAAACATTCAGTACTTC. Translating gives CASSYSGDTQNIQYF.

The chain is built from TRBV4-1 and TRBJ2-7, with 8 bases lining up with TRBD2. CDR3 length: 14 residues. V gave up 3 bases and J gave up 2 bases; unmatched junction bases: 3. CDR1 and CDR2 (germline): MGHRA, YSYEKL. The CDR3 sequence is CASSHGRGTYEQYF. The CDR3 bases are TGCGCCAGCAGCCACGGGAGGGGTACCTACGAGCAGTACTTC.

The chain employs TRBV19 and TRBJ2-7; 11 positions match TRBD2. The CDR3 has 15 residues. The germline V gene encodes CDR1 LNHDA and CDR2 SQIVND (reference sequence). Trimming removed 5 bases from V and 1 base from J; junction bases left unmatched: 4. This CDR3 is CASSLTSGTSYEQYF. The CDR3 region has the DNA TGTGCCAGTAGTTTGACTAGCGGGACGTCCTACGAGCAGTACTTC.

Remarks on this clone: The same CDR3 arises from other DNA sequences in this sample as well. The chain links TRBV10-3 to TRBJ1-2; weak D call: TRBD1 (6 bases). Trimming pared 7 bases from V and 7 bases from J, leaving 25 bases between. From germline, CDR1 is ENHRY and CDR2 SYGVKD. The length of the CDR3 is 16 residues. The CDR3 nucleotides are TGTGCCATCACGCCGGGGGGGGGCGGGACGGCTATTGGCTACACCTTC. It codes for CAITPGGGGTAIGYTF.

In nucleotides, the CDR3 is TGCGCCAGCATGTACGGGACGGCCCAAGAGACCCAGTACTTC. It encodes CASMYGTAQETQYF. The chain uses TRBV5-1 and TRBJ2-5; perhaps D is TRBD1 or TRBD2 (5 bases each). The CDR3 contains 14 residues. V was trimmed by 6 bases and J by 1 base, leaving 13 bases between them. Germline CDR1 is SGHRS and CDR2 is YFSETQ.

DNA of the CDR3: TGTGCCAGCGAGCCTAGGAACTACAATGAGCAGTTCTTC. Translated: CASEPRNYNEQFF. The chain joins TRBV6-1 to TRBJ2-1, with D unresolved. The germline CDR1 and CDR2 sequences are MNHNS and SASEGT. The V and J ends lost 8 bases and 3 bases respectively, with 11 bases between them. The CDR3 spans 13 residues.

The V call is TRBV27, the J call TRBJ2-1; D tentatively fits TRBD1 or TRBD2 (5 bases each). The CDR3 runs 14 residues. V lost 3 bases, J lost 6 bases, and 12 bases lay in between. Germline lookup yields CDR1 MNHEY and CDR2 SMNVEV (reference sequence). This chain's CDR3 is CASSLGTAVNEQFF. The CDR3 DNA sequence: TGTGCCAGCAGTTTGGGGACGGCCGTCAATGAGCAGTTCTTC.

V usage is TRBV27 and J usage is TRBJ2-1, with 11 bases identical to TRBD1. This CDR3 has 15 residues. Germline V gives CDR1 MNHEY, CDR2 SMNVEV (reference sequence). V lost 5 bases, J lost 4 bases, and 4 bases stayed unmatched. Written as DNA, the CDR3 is TGTGCCAGCAGTCCCGGGACAGGGGGGTACAATGAGCAGTTCTTC. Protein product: CASSPGTGGYNEQFF.

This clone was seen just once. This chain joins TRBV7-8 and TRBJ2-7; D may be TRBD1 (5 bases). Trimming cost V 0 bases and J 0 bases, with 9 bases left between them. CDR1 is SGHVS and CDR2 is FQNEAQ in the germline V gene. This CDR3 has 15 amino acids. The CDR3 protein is CASSLAGALSYEQYF. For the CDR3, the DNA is TGTGCCAGCAGCTTAGCAGGGGCTCTCTCCTACGAGCAGTACTTC.

The CDR3 bases are TGTGCCAGTAGTGAAGGACTAGGCGCAGATACGCAGTATTTT. It translates to CASSEGLGADTQYF. The chain has TRBV19 and TRBJ2-3; 7 nucleotides match TRBD2. Trimming took 5 bases from V and 4 from J; bases not matched to a gene: 6. CDR3 size: 14 residues. Germline V gives CDR1 LNHDA, CDR2 SQIVND (reference sequence).

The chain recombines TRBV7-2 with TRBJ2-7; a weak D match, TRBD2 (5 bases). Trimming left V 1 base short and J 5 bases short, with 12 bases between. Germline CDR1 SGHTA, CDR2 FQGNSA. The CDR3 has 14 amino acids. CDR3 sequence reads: CASSLGVGADEQYF. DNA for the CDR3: TGTGCCAGCAGCTTAGGAGTAGGAGCGGACGAGCAGTACTTC.

DNA of the CDR3: TGTGCCAGCAGCTTGAGGTTTGGCTTCTGGCAGATCACCGGGGAGCTGTTTTTT. It encodes CASSLRFGFWQITGELFF. This sequence joins TRBV11-2 and TRBJ2-2; D remains ambiguous. This CDR3 comprises 18 residues. CDR1 is SGHAT, CDR2 FQNNGV, per germline. V was cut by 3 bases and J by 4 bases, with 21 bases left in between.

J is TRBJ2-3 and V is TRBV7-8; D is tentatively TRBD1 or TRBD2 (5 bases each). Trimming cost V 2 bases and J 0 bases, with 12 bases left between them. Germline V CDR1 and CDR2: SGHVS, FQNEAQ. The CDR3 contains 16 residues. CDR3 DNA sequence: TGTGCCAGCAGCTTAACGGTTCGGGGCAGCACAGATACGCAGTATTTT. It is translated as CASSLTVRGSTDTQYF. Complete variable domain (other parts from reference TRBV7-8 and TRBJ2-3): GAGVSQSPRYKVAKRGQDVALRCDPISGHVSLFWYQQALGQGPEFLTYFQNEAQLDKSGLPSDRFFAERPEGSVSTLKIQRTQQEDSAVYLCASSLTVRGSTDTQYFGPGTRLTVL.

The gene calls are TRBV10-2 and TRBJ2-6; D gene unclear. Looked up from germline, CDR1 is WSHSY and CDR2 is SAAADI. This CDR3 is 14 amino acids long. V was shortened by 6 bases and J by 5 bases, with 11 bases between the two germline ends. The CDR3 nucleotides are TGCGCCAGCAGCGATCAAGGTTGGGCCAACGTCCTGACTTTC. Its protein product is CASSDQGWANVLTF.

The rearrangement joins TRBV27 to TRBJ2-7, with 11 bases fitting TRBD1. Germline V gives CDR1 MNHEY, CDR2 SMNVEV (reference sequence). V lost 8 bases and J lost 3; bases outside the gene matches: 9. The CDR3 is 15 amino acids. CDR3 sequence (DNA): TGTGCCAGCTCTTACCGGGACAGGGGGAACTACGAGCAGTACTTC. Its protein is CASSYRDRGNYEQYF.

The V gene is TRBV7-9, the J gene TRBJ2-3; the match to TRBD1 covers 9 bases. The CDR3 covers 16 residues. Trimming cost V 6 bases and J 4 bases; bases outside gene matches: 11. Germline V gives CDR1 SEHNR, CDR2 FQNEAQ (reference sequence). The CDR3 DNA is TGTGCCAGCAGGGGCCCCTACAGGGGGCAGGCAGATACGCAGTATTTT. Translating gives CASRGPYRGQADTQYF.

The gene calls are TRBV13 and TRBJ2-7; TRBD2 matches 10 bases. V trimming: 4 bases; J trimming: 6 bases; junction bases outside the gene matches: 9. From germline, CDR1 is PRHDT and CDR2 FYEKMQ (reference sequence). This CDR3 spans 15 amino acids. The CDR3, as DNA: TGTGCCAGCAGCTCGGGCCAGCGGGAGGGCCCCGAGCAGTACTTC. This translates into CASSSGQREGPEQYF. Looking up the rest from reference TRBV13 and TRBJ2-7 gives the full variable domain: AAGVIQSPRHLIKEKRETATLKCYPIPRHDTVYWYQQGPGQDPQFLISFYEKMQSDKGSIPDRFSAQQFSDYHSELNMSSLELGDSALYFCASSSGQREGPEQYFGPGTRLTVT.

CDR3 loop: CASRPDSGNPYGYTF. The CDR3 nucleotides read TGTGCCAGCAGACCCGACTCGGGGAACCCTTATGGCTACACCTTC. This chain links TRBV6-6 with TRBJ1-2, with D uncertain. Trimming cost V 6 bases and J 5 bases, with 19 bases left between them. Germline V lookup: CDR1 MNHNY, CDR2 SVGAGI (reference sequence). The CDR3 is made up of 15 amino acids.

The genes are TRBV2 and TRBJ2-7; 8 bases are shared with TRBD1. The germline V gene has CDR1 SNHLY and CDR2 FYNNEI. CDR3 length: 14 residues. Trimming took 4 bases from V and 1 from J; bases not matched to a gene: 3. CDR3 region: CASSGTGLSYEQYF. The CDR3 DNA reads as TGTGCCAGCAGTGGGACAGGGCTTTCCTACGAGCAGTACTTC. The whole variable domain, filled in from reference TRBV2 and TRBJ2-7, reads EPEVTQTPSHQVTQMGQEVILRCVPISNHLYFYWYRQILGQKVEFLVSFYNNEISEKSEIFDDQFSVERPDGSNFTLKIRSTKLEDSAMYFCASSGTGLSYEQYFGPGTRLTVT.

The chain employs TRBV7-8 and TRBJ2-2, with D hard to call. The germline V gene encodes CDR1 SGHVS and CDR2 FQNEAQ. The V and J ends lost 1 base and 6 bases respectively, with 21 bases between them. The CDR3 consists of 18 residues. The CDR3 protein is CASSLEVGGVGSAGELFF. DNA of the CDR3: TGTGCCAGCAGCTTAGAAGTGGGTGGGGTTGGATCGGCCGGGGAGCTGTTTTTT.

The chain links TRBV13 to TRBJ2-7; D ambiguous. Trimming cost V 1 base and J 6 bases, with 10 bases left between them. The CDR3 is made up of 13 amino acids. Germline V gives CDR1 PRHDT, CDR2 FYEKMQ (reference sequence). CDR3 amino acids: CASSLEVLGEQYF. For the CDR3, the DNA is TGTGCCAGCAGCTTAGAAGTTCTCGGCGAGCAGTACTTC.